The 3 T cell receptor beta chains reported below all come from one sample, sequenced in a study of blood T cell repertoires in COVID-19. The data were produced by immunoSEQ multiplex PCR, yet TCRdb's version contains in-frame clones alone and is incomplete. The table has approximately 100,000 clones, 80% to 95% seen once; the top ten hold about 1%. Sequencing was done on a sample of peripheral blood. Every receptor here comes from a man in his fifties or sixties with acute or convalescent COVID-19.

This chain uses TRBV9 with TRBJ2-2; 13 positions agree with TRBD2. This CDR3 has 15 residues. V lost 4 bases and J lost 5; bases outside the gene matches: 2. Per germline, CDR1 SGDLS and CDR2 YYNGEE. CDR3 loop: CASSLGLAGTGELFF. In nucleotides, the CDR3 is TGTGCCAGCAGCTTGGGACTAGCGGGAACCGGGGAGCTGTTTTTT.

CDR3 coding DNA: TGTGCCAGCAGTGAATATTCGACAGGGGTGTACACCGGGGAGCTGTTTTTT. This gives the protein CASSEYSTGVYTGELFF. J is TRBJ2-2 and V is TRBV25-1, with 8 bases fitting TRBD1. The CDR3 spans 17 residues. Per germline, CDR1 MGHDK and CDR2 SYGVNS. V trimming: 0 bases; J trimming: 3 bases; junction bases outside the gene matches: 6. Based on the CDR3 plus reference TRBV25-1 and TRBJ2-2, the full variable domain is EADIYQTPRYLVIGTGKKITLECSQTMGHDKMYWYQQDPGMELHLIHYSYGVNSTEKGDLSSESTVSRIRTEHFPLTLESARPSHTSQYLCASSEYSTGVYTGELFFGEGSRLTVL.

V and J are TRBV6-5 and TRBJ1-2; 7 bases are shared with TRBD1. The CDR3 has 14 amino acids. V lost 6 bases, J lost 4 bases, and 8 bases stayed unmatched. Germline V lookup: CDR1 MNHEY, CDR2 SVGAGI. Here the CDR3 reads CASRRDREGYGYTF. For the CDR3, the DNA is TGTGCCAGCAGACGCGACAGGGAAGGCTATGGCTACACCTTC.